What follows is one TCR beta chain and its context. What antigen it recognizes has not been identified. Base qualities are missing; no much larger clone stands one base away. The CDR3 sequence holds 14 residues, the cysteine and phenylalanine included. CDR3 DNA is the only sequence kept; it has 42 bases, read in frame from the first base. The data were taken from a study of control samples from healthy donors and cancer patients (dated by TCRdb to the early 2020s). Receptor libraries were prepared by the immunoSEQ multiplex PCR assay. TCRdb re-hosts the immuneACCESS table, in-frame sequences only. Its copies lack some clones; in the studies checked, an unresolved V gene accounts for under half of them, and the cause for the rest is not known. In all, the sample holds some 110,000 clones, and around 82% of those were seen once. Roughly 13% of the sample comes from the top ten.

The sample was blood. Here the chain combines TRBV21-1 and TRBJ1-1; TRBD1 is the table's D call, not checked against the DNA. TRBV21-1 is designated a pseudogene. The sequence was collected from a woman between 50 and 59 years old in good health. The CDR3 protein sequence reads: CASSKDVQYTEAFF. The DNA sequence follows: TGTGCCAGCAGCAAAGACGTACAATACACTGAAGCTTTCTTT.